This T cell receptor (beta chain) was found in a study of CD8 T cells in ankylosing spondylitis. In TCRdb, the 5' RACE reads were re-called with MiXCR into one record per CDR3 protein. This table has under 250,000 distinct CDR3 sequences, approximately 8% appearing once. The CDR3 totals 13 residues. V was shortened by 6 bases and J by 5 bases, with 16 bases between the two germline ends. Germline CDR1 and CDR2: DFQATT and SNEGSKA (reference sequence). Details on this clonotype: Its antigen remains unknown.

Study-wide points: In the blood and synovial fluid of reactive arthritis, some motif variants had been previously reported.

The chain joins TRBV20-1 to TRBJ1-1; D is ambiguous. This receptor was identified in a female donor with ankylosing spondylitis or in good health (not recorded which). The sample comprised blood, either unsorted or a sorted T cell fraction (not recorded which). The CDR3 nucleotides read TGCAGTGCCCCGCACAACCTACAGACTGAAGCTTTCTTT. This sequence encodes CSAPHNLQTEAFF.